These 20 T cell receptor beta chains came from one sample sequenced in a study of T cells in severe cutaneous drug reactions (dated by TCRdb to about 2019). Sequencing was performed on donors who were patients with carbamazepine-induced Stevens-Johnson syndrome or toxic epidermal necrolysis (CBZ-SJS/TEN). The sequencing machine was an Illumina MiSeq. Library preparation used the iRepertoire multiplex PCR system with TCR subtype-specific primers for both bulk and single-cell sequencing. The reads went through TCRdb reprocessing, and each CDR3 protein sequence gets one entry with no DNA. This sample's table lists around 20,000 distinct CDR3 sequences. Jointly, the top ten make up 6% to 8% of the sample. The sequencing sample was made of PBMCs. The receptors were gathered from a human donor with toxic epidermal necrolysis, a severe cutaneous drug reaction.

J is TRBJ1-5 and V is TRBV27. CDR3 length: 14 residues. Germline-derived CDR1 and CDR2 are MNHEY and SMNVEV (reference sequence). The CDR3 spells CASSLGRTTQPQHF.

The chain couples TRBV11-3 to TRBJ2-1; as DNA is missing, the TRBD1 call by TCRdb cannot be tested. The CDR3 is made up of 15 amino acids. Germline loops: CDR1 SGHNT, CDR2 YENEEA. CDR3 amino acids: CASSARATDRNEQFF.

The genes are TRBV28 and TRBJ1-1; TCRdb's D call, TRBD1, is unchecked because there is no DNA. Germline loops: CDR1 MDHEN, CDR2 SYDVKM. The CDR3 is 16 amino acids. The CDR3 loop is CASSFAGTGFVTEAFF.

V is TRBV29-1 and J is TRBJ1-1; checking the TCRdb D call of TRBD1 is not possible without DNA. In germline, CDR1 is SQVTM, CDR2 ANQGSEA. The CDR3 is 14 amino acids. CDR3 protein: CSAFGTGWSTEAFF.

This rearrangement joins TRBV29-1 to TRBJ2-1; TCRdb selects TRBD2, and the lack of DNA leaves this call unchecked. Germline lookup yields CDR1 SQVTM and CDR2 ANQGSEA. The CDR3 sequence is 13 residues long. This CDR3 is CSLGLANYNEQFF.

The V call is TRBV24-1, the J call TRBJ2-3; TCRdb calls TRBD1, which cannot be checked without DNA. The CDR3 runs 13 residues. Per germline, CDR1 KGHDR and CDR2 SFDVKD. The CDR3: CATSARLTDTQYF.

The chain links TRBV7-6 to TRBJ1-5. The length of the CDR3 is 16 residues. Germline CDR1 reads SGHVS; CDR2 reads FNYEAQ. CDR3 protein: CASSLGTRGGNQPQHF.

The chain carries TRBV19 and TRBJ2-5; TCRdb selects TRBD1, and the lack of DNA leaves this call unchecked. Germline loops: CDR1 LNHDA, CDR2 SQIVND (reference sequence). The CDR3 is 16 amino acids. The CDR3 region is CASSSPSGQAQETQYF.

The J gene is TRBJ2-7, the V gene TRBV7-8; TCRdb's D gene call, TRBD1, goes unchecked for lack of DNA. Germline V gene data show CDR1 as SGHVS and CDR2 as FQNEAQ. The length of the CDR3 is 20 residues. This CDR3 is CASSPSGGTMDRGLFYEQYF.

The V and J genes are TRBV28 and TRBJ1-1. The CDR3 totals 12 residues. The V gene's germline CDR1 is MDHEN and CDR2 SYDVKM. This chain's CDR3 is CASSSLAREAFF.

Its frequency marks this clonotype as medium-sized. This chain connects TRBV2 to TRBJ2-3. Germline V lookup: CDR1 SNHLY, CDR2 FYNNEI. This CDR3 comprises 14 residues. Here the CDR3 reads CASSEGGNTDTQYF.

CDR3 residues: CASSRSGISYNEQFF. The chain has TRBV12-3 or TRBV12-4 and TRBJ2-1. This CDR3 has 15 residues.

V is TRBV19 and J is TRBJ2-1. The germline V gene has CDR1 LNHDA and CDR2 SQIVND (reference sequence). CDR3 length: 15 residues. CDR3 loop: CASSFEIGSYNEQFF.

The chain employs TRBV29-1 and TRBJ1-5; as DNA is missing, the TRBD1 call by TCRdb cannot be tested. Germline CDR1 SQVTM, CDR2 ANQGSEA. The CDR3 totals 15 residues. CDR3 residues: CSVGGAPGGDQPQHF.

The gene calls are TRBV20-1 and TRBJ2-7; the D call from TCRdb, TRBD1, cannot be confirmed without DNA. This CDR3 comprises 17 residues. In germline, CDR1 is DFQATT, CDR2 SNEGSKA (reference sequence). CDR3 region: CSARDVERGTGVYEQYF.

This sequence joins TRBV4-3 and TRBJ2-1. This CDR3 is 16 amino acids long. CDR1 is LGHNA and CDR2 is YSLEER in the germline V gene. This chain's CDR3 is CASSQDKYIRNTEQFF.

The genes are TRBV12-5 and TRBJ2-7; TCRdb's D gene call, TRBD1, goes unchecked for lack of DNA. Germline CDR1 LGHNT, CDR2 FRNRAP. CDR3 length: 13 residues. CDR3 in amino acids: CASGPDDRNEQYF.

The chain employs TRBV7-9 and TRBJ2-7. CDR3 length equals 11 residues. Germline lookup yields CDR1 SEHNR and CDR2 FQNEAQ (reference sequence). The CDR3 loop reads CASSFSHEQYF.

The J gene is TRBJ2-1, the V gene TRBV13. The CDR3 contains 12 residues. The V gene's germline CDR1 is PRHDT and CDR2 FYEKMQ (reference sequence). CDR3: CASSLGSNEQFF.

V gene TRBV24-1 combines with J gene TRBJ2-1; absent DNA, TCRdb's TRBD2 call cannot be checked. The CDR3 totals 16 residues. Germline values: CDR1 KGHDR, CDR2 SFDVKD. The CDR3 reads CATSDSSGREYNEQFF.